Listed below are T cell receptor beta chains from one sample, sequenced in a study of T cell responses to AZD1222 COVID-19 vaccine. TCRdb keeps only in-frame clones here, not all; method: immunoSEQ multiplex PCR. The repertoire holds about 160,000 clones, with less than 95% as singletons. Source: peripheral blood, taken on day 0 of AZD1222 vaccination. Every receptor here comes from an adult in good health. The CDR3 runs from the conserved cysteine through the conserved F or W. A D gene is named only where the DNA matches it firmly. Clone size is not always given. Where it is, it says once, few, many or a class for expanded clones.

abundance: -; v_gene: TRBV9; d_gene: -; j_gene: TRBJ2-7; CDR3aa: CASSVDQGRYEQYF; CDR3nt: TGTGCCAGCAGCGTAGACCAGGGACGCTACGAGCAGTACTTC
abundance: once; v_gene: TRBV6-4; d_gene: TRBD1; j_gene: TRBJ1-2; CDR3aa: CASSDSGDRAFYGYTF; CDR3nt: TGTGCCAGCAGTGACTCTGGGGACAGGGCGTTCTATGGCTACACCTTC
abundance: -; v_gene: TRBV28; d_gene: TRBD2; j_gene: TRBJ2-3; CDR3aa: CASSSGGRTDTQYF; CDR3nt: TGTGCCAGCAGTAGCGGGGGGCGGACAGATACGCAGTATTTT
abundance: once; v_gene: TRBV6-5; d_gene: -; j_gene: TRBJ1-2; CDR3aa: CATLLPPSGYTF; CDR3nt: TGTGCCACCTTGCTGCCCCCGTCGGGCTACACCTTC
abundance: -; v_gene: TRBV19; d_gene: TRBD2; j_gene: TRBJ2-1; CDR3aa: CASSGRRETSYNEQFF; CDR3nt: TGTGCCAGTAGTGGTAGGCGGGAGACGTCCTACAATGAGCAGTTCTTC
abundance: -; v_gene: TRBV10-3; d_gene: TRBD1; j_gene: TRBJ1-1; CDR3aa: CAIRGDRGMNTEAFF; CDR3nt: TGTGCCATCAGGGGGGACAGGGGCATGAACACTGAAGCTTTCTTT
abundance: -; v_gene: TRBV24-1; d_gene: -; j_gene: TRBJ2-1; CDR3aa: CATSDPRLGSEQFF; CDR3nt: TGTGCCACCAGTGATCCTCGGTTGGGTAGTGAGCAGTTCTTC
abundance: -; v_gene: TRBV5-4; d_gene: TRBD1; j_gene: TRBJ1-6; CDR3aa: CASSYPGTGSNSPLHF; CDR3nt: TGTGCCAGCAGCTACCCCGGGACAGGGAGTAATTCACCCCTCCACTTT
abundance: -; v_gene: TRBV28; d_gene: TRBD1; j_gene: TRBJ1-4; CDR3aa: CASSSGTEATNEKLFF; CDR3nt: TGTGCCAGCAGTTCCGGGACAGAAGCAACTAATGAAAAACTGTTTTTT
abundance: -; v_gene: TRBV19; d_gene: TRBD1; j_gene: TRBJ2-7; CDR3aa: CASSIFSELGQGTNEQYF; CDR3nt: TGTGCCAGTAGTATTTTTTCGGAGTTAGGACAGGGAACAAACGAGCAGTACTTC
abundance: -; v_gene: TRBV2; d_gene: TRBD1; j_gene: TRBJ1-3; CDR3aa: CASSEGEFDRGGIF; CDR3nt: TGTGCCAGCAGTGAAGGAGAGTTCGACAGGGGGGGGATTTTT